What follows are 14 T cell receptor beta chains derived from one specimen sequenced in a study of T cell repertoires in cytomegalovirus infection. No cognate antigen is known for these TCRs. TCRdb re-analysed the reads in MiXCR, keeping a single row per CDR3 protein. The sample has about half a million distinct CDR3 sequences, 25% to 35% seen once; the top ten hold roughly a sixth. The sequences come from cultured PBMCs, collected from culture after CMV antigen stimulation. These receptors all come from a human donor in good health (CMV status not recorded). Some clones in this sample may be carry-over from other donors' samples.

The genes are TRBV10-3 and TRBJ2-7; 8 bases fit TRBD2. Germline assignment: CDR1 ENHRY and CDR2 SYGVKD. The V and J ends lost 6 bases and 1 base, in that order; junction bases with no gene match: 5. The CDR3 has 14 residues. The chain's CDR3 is CAIRAAGESYEQYV. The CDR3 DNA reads TGTGCCATCAGGGCAGCGGGAGAGTCCTACGAGCAGTACGTC.

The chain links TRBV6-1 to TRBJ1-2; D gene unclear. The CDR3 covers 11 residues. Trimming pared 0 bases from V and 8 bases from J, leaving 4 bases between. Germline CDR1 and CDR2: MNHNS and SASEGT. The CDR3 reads CASSEARGYTF. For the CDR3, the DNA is TGTGCCAGCAGTGAAGCAAGGGGCTACACCTTC.

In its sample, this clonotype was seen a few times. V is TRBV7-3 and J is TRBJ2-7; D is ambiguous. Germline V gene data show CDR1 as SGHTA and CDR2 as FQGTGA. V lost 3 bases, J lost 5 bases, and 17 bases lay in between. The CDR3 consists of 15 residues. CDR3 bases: TGTGCCAGCAGCTTGACTCAGGCAATGGGCGACGAGCAGTACTTC. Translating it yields CASSLTQAMGDEQYF.

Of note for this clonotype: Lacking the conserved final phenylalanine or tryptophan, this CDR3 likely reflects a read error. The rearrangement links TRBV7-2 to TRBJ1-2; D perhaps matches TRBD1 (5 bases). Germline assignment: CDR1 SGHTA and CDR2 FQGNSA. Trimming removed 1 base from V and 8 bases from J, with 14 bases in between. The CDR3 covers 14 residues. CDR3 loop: CASSLDVSRVGYTV. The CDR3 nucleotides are TGTGCCAGCAGCTTAGATGTGAGCAGGGTAGGCTACACCGTC.

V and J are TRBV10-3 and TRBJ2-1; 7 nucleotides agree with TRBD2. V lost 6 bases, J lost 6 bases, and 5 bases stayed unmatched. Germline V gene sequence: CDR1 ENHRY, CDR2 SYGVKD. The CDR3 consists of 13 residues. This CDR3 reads CAISQREPNEQFF. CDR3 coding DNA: TGTGCCATCAGCCAGCGGGAACCCAATGAGCAGTTCTTC.

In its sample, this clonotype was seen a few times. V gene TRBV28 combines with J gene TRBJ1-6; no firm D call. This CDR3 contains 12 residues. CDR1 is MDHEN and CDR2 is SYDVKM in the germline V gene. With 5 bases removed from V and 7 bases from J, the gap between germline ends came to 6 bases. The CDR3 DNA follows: TGTGCCAGCAGTGATGTGAATTCACCCCTCCACTTT. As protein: CASSDVNSPLHF. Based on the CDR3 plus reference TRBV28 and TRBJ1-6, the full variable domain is DVKVTQSSRYLVKRTGEKVFLECVQDMDHENMFWYRQDPGLGLRLIYFSYDVKMKEKGDIPEGYSVSREKKERFSLILESASTNQTSMYLCASSDVNSPLHFGNGTRLTVT.

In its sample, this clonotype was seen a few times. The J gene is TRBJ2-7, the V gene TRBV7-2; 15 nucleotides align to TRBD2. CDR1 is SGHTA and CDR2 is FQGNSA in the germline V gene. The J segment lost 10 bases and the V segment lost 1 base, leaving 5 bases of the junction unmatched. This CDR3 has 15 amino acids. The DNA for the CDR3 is TGTGCCAGCAGCTTAGAGGGGACTAGCGGGAGGAGTCAGTACTTC. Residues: CASSLEGTSGRSQYF.

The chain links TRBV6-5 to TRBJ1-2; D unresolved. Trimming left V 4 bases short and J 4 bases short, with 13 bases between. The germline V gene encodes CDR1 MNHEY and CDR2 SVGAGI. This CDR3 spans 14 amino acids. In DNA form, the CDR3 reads TGTGCCAGCAGTTCCTTTGGTAGATTCTATGGCTACACCTTC. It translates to CASSSFGRFYGYTF.

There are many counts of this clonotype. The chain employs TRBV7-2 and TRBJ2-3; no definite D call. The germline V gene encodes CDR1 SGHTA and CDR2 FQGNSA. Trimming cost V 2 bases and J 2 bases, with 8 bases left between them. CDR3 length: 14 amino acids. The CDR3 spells CASSLYRDTDTQYF. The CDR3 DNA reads TGTGCCAGCAGCTTATATCGAGACACAGATACGCAGTATTTT.

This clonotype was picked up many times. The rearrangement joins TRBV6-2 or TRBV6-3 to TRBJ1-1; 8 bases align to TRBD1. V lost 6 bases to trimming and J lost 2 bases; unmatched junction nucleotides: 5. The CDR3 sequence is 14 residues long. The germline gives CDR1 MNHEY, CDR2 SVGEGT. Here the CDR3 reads CASRHTGGNTEAFF. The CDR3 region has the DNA TGTGCCAGCAGACACACAGGGGGTAACACTGAAGCTTTCTTT.

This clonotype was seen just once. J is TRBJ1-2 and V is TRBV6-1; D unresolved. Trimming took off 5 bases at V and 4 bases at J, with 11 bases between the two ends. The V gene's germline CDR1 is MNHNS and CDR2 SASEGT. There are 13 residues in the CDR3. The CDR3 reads CASSRTSTYGYTF. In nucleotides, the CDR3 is TGTGCCAGCAGTAGGACCTCTACCTATGGCTACACCTTC.

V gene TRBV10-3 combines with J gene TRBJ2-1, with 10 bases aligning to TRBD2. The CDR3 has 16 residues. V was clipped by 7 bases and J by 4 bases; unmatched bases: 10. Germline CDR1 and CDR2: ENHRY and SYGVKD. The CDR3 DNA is TGTGCCATCACCCGCCTAGCGGGAGACAGGTACAATGAGCAGTTCTTC. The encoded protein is CAITRLAGDRYNEQFF.

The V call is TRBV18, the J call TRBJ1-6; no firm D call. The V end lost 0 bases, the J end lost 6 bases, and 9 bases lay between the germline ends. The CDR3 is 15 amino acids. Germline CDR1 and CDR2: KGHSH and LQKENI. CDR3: CASSPPGSPNSPLHF. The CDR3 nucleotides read TGTGCCAGCTCACCACCGGGCAGCCCTAATTCACCCCTCCACTTT.

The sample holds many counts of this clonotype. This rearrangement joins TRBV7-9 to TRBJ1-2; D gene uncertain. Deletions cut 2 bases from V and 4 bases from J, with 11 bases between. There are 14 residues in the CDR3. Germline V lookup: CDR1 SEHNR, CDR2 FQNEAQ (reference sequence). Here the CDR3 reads CASSLFEGPYGYTF. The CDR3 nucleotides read TGTGCCAGCAGCTTATTTGAAGGACCCTATGGCTACACCTTC.